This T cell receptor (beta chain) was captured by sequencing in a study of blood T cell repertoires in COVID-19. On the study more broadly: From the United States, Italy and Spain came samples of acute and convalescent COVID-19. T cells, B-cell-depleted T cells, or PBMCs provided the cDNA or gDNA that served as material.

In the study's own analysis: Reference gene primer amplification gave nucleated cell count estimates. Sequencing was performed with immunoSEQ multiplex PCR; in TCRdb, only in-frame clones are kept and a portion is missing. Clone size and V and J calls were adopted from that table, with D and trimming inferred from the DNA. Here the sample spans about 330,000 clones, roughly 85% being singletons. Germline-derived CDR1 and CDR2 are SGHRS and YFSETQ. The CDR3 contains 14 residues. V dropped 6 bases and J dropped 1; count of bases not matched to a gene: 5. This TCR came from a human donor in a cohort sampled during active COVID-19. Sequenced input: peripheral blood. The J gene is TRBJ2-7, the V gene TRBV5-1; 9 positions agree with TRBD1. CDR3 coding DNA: TGCGCCAGCATCTCCGGGACAGGGTCCTACGAGCAGTACTTC. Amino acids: CASISGTGSYEQYF.